The clone carrying this T cell receptor (beta chain) was found many times. The antigen remains undetermined. The authors built TCR beta libraries using iRepertoire HTBI primers and Arm-PCR of CDR3 regions. Via MiXCR, TCRdb re-called the multiplex PCR reads, giving one row per CDR3 protein. The data hold around 450,000 distinct CDR3 sequences, with about 15% observed a single time. Time point specified: newly diagnosed GD, antithyroid drugs for less than 3 months. Extracted RNA from PBMCs served as the source of the TCR library. The germline V gene encodes CDR1 GTSNPN and CDR2 SVGIG (reference sequence). With 1 base clipped from V and 7 bases from J, the junction kept 8 bases outside the gene matches. This CDR3 comprises 14 residues. These data originate in a study of regulatory T cells in long-lasting Graves disease. Study-wide findings and caveats: Persistent disease showed a preference for TRBV28, TRBJ1-2 and TRBJ2-5.

This same sample was also part of a study on T cells in Graves' hyperthyroidism and ophthalmopathy. That source adds: TCR CDR3 underwent first-round RT-PCR with the HTBI primer set.

The sequence was obtained from a woman in her thirties with Graves disease. The sequencing used peripheral blood mononuclear cells (PBMCs), collected at new diagnosis, from a patient treated with antithyroid drugs. The chain carries TRBV30 and TRBJ1-2; TRBD1 aligns across 8 bases. The CDR3 loop reads CAWSDRGRLSGYTF. The CDR3 DNA sequence: TGTGCCTGGAGTGACAGGGGGAGACTAAGTGGCTACACCTTC.